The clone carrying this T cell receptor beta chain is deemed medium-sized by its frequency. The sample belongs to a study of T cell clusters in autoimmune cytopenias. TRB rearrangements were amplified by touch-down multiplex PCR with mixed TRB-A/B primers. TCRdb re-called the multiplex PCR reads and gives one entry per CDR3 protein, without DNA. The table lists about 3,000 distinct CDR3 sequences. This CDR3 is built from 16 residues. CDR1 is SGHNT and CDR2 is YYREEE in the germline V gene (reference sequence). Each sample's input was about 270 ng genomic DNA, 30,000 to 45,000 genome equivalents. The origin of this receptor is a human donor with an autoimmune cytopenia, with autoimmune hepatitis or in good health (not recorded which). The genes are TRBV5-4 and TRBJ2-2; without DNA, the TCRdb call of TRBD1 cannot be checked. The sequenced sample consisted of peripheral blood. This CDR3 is CASSLGGTPRGGELFF. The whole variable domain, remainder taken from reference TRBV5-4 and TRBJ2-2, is ETGVTQSPTHLIKTRGQQVTLRCSSQSGHNTVSWYQQALGQGPQFIFQYYREEENGRGNFPPRFSGLQFPNYSSELNVNALELDDSALYLCASSLGGTPRGGELFFGEGSRLTVL.